This T cell receptor beta chain derives from a study of CD8 T cells in Susac syndrome. This CDR3 spans 13 amino acids. V lost 3 bases to trimming and J lost 4 bases, with 9 bases between them. cDNA came from about 0.5 to 1 ug RNA primed by random hexamers. TCRdb redid the calling of the immunoSEQ multiplex PCR reads with MiXCR, one entry per CDR3 protein. The sample includes about 200,000 distinct CDR3 sequences, around nine tenths of them seen just once. This clonotype was counted once. The genes are TRBV12-3 or TRBV12-4 and TRBJ1-2; D is uncertain. The source of this sequence is a human donor with Susac syndrome. The sample was CD4+ T cells from PBMCs. CDR3 loop: CASSLGGVYGYTF. CDR3 in DNA: TGTGCCAGCAGTTTGGGAGGAGTCTATGGCTACACCTTC.